This TCR beta chain emerged from a study of blood T cell repertoires in COVID-19. In the study overall: The samples span acute and convalescent COVID-19 from the United States, Italy and Spain. T cells, B-cell-depleted T cells, or PBMCs supplied cDNA or gDNA.

Per the authors' pipeline: By means of reference gene primer amplification, nucleated cell counts were estimated. Clones were sequenced by immunoSEQ multiplex PCR, and TCRdb holds only the in-frame ones, with some missing. Clone size and the V and J calls come from that table; the DNA yielded D and trimming. Of roughly 120,000 clones listed, 70% to 90% were seen once; the top ten hold approximately 3.6%. This clone was found once. The CDR3 loop spans 17 amino acids. Looked up from germline, CDR1 is SGHRS and CDR2 is YFSETQ. The V and J ends lost 4 bases and 5 bases, in that order; junction bases with no gene match: 11.

This receptor was identified in a man aged 40-49 years with acute or convalescent COVID-19. J is TRBJ2-2 and V is TRBV5-1; 10 bases map to TRBD2. Material for sequencing was peripheral blood. CDR3 nucleotides: TGCGCCAGCAGCCCCTTAGCGGGGGGTCATGGGACCGGGGAGCTGTTTTTT. It encodes CASSPLAGGHGTGELFF.